The 25 T cell receptor beta chains listed next were all sequenced from one sample in a study of T cells after yellow fever vaccination. TCRdb used MiXCR to reprocess the 5' RACE reads, holding one entry per CDR3 protein. The sample has some 560,000 distinct CDR3 sequences, 15% to 20% seen once. Source: PBMCs, taken 15 days after the yellow fever booster vaccination. The receptors derive from a man under 40 who received the YFV17D yellow fever vaccine.

This clonotype was counted a few times. The chain links TRBV5-1 to TRBJ2-2; D is unresolved. V was shortened by 0 bases and J by 5 bases, with 17 bases between the two germline ends. Germline CDR1 SGHRS, CDR2 YFSETQ. The CDR3 length is 17 residues. The CDR3 coding sequence is TGCGCCAGCAGCTTGGCCGTGCGGCAGGATCCGACCGGGGAGCTGTTTTTT. This gives the protein CASSLAVRQDPTGELFF.

The J gene is TRBJ2-1, the V gene TRBV7-2; no firm D call. V lost 5 bases and J lost 4, with 6 bases in between. This CDR3 contains 12 residues. Germline V gene lookup returns CDR1 SGHTA and CDR2 FQGNSA. CDR3 coding DNA: TGTGCCAGCAGCGCGCTTTACAATGAGCAGTTCTTC. It specifies CASSALYNEQFF.

The table lists this clonotype with a few counts. This chain uses TRBV5-1 with TRBJ2-7; D is unclear. Germline CDR1 SGHRS, CDR2 YFSETQ. V was clipped by 5 bases and J by 5 bases, with 20 bases between them. The CDR3 length is 15 residues. The CDR3 DNA reads as TGCGCCAGCAGTGATGAAGGCGTCCGTCGGGACGAGCAGTACTTC. It is translated as CASSDEGVRRDEQYF.

The V call is TRBV12-3 or TRBV12-4, the J call TRBJ1-5, with 11 bases fitting TRBD1. This CDR3 is 15 amino acids long. V gave up 8 bases and J gave up 2 bases; unmatched junction bases: 5. The CDR3 bases are TGTGCCAGCGGACAGGGGGCTCTGGGCAATCAGCCCCAGCATTTT. It is translated as CASGQGALGNQPQHF.

This clonotype has more than one count but fewer than ten. The genes are TRBV20-1 and TRBJ2-7; possibly TRBD1 for D (6 bases). V gave up 4 bases and J gave up 4 bases, with 11 bases separating them. CDR1 is DFQATT and CDR2 is SNEGSKA in the germline V gene (reference sequence). The CDR3 covers 12 residues. CDR3 sequence (DNA): TGCAGTGCTACTAAAGGGGGATACGAGCAGTACTTC. Amino acid sequence: CSATKGGYEQYF.

This clonotype was counted between two and nine times. V gene TRBV10-2 combines with J gene TRBJ2-1; TRBD2 agrees at 9 bases. Trimming cost V 6 bases and J 5 bases; bases outside gene matches: 5. This CDR3 comprises 14 residues. Germline V lookup: CDR1 WSHSY, CDR2 SAAADI. CDR3 in DNA: TGCGCCAGCAGCGCGACTAGCGGAAACAATGAGCAGTTCTTC. Amino acid sequence: CASSATSGNNEQFF.

The rearrangement joins TRBV12-3 or TRBV12-4 to TRBJ2-7; D is possibly TRBD1 or TRBD2 (5 bases each). V lost 7 bases and J 3 bases, leaving 13 bases between the germline ends. CDR3 length: 13 amino acids. The DNA of the CDR3 is TGTGCCAGCAACCCCGGGACGGACTACGAGCAGTACTTC. Protein sequence: CASNPGTDYEQYF.

This clonotype was seen a handful of times. The V call is TRBV18, the J call TRBJ2-5; 9 bases fit TRBD2. Trimming took 3 bases from V and 2 from J; bases not matched to a gene: 7. This CDR3 contains 16 residues. Germline CDR1 reads KGHSH; CDR2 reads LQKENI. CDR3 residues: CASSPGSGSRQETQYF. In DNA form, the CDR3 reads TGTGCCAGCTCACCCGGTAGCGGGAGTCGGCAAGAGACCCAGTACTTC. Combining the CDR3 with reference TRBV18 and TRBJ2-5 gives the whole variable domain NAGVMQNPRHLVRRRGQEARLRCSPMKGHSHVYWYRQLPEEGLKFMVYLQKENIIDESGMPKERFSAEFPKEGPSILRIQQVVRGDSAAYFCASSPGSGSRQETQYFGPGTRLLVL.

The chain joins TRBV29-1 to TRBJ2-5, with D possibly being TRBD1 (5 bases). The CDR3 runs to 10 residues. V was trimmed by 0 bases and J by 9 bases, leaving 5 bases between them. Per germline, CDR1 SQVTM and CDR2 ANQGSEA. The CDR3 DNA reads as TGCAGCGTTGAAGACAGGGCCCAGTACTTC. Its protein is CSVEDRAQYF.

This clonotype was detected a few times. The genes are TRBV5-1 and TRBJ2-3; D is unresolved. Germline values: CDR1 SGHRS, CDR2 YFSETQ. The CDR3 consists of 14 residues. V dropped 4 bases and J dropped 4 bases, with 13 bases sitting between them. The CDR3 bases are TGCGCCAGCAGCCCTAACATGGGCCCAGATACGCAGTATTTT. Its protein is CASSPNMGPDTQYF. Full variable domain (missing parts from reference TRBV5-1 and TRBJ2-3): KAGVTQTPRYLIKTRGQQVTLSCSPISGHRSVSWYQQTPGQGLQFLFEYFSETQRNKGNFPGRFSGRQFSNSRSEMNVSTLELGDSALYLCASSPNMGPDTQYFGPGTRLTVL.

CDR3 nucleotides: TGTGCCAGCACCAGAGGACATCCCCCGAGCGAGCAGTACTTC. Amino acids: CASTRGHPPSEQYF. The chain is built from TRBV6-2 or TRBV6-3 and TRBJ2-7; a weak D match, TRBD1 (5 bases). The germline V gene encodes CDR1 MNHEY and CDR2 SVGEGT. Trimming pared 7 bases from V and 6 bases from J, leaving 19 bases between. The CDR3 loop spans 14 amino acids.

The chain carries TRBV5-1 and TRBJ2-5; 8 bases agree with TRBD1. CDR1 is SGHRS and CDR2 is YFSETQ in the germline V gene. This CDR3 comprises 15 residues. The trim removed 2 bases at V and 4 bases at J, leaving 7 bases unmatched. Here the CDR3 reads CASSLAQGVGETQYF. The CDR3 coding sequence is TGCGCCAGCAGCTTAGCACAGGGGGTTGGAGAGACCCAGTACTTC.

The sample holds a few counts of this clonotype. V usage is TRBV29-1 and J usage is TRBJ2-3; 14 bases are a match to TRBD2. Germline CDR1 reads SQVTM; CDR2 reads ANQGSEA. V was clipped by 7 bases and J by 4 bases; unmatched bases: 4. This CDR3 contains 14 residues. CDR3 residues: CSAGLAGVADTQYF. Written as DNA, the CDR3 is TGCAGCGCGGGACTAGCGGGAGTGGCAGATACGCAGTATTTT.

This clonotype was seen only a few times. The V call is TRBV5-1, the J call TRBJ2-6, with TRBD1 identical over 10 bases. J lost 0 bases, V lost 7 bases, and 7 bases had no gene match. The CDR3 consists of 17 residues. Germline lookup yields CDR1 SGHRS and CDR2 YFSETQ. In DNA, the CDR3 is TGCGCCAGCTCCGGACAGGGGGAGAGCTCTGGGGCCAACGTCCTGACTTTC. This gives the protein CASSGQGESSGANVLTF. Drawing the rest from reference TRBV5-1 and TRBJ2-6, the complete variable domain is KAGVTQTPRYLIKTRGQQVTLSCSPISGHRSVSWYQQTPGQGLQFLFEYFSETQRNKGNFPGRFSGRQFSNSRSEMNVSTLELGDSALYLCASSGQGESSGANVLTFGAGSRLTVL.

The chain combines TRBV11-2 with TRBJ2-4, with 7 bases aligning to TRBD1. V was pared by 5 bases and J by 0 bases, with 22 bases of the junction left unmatched. The CDR3 is 21 residues long. CDR1 is SGHAT and CDR2 is FQNNGV in the germline V gene. Written as DNA, the CDR3 is TGTGCCAGCAGCCCCCTGAGGACAGGAACCCTCTTGCCCGTAGCCAAAAACATTCAGTACTTC. This sequence encodes CASSPLRTGTLLPVAKNIQYF.

This clonotype has at least ten counts. This chain links TRBV12-3 or TRBV12-4 with TRBJ2-2, with TRBD1 matching 8 bases. The CDR3 consists of 16 residues. The trim removed 6 bases at V and 0 bases at J, leaving 6 bases unmatched. The CDR3 coding sequence is TGTGCCAGCAGCGATGACAGGGGTACGAACACCGGGGAGCTGTTTTTT. It translates to CASSDDRGTNTGELFF.

The chain has TRBV7-9 and TRBJ2-7; possible D gene TRBD1, 6 bases. Germline V gene sequence: CDR1 SEHNR, CDR2 FQNEAQ (reference sequence). The CDR3 consists of 14 residues. Trimming cost V 5 bases and J 6 bases, with 17 bases left between them. The DNA for the CDR3 is TGTGCCAGCAGCGATGGTTGGGACATGAGCGAGCAGTACTTC. It encodes CASSDGWDMSEQYF.

This clonotype showed up just a few times. This chain connects TRBV10-1 to TRBJ2-5; D may be TRBD1 or TRBD2 (5 bases each). This CDR3 region has 14 residues. Germline assignment: CDR1 WNHNN and CDR2 SYGVQD (reference sequence). Trimming removed 6 bases at V and 9 bases at J, with 20 bases between. The CDR3 here is CASSPDGGPRAQYF. The CDR3 nucleotides are TGCGCCAGCAGCCCCGATGGGGGACCAAGGGCCCAGTACTTC.

This clonotype was picked up a small number of times. The rearrangement links TRBV20-1 to TRBJ2-3; 9 bases are shared with TRBD2. Germline lookup yields CDR1 DFQATT and CDR2 SNEGSKA (reference sequence). The CDR3 spans 17 residues. Trimming removed 3 bases from V and 0 bases from J; junction bases left unmatched: 10. The CDR3 nucleotides are TGCAGTGCTAGTCGCGGGAGGGCCTCCACTAGCACAGATACGCAGTATTTT. It codes for CSASRGRASTSTDTQYF.

The rearrangement joins TRBV20-1 to TRBJ2-1; D possibly matches TRBD1 or TRBD2 (6 bases each). This CDR3 is 14 amino acids long. The germline gives CDR1 DFQATT, CDR2 SNEGSKA (reference sequence). Trimming pared 4 bases from V and 2 bases from J, leaving 12 bases between. CDR3 DNA sequence: TGCAGTGCTATCCGGGGGCCTGCCTACAATGAGCAGTTCTTC. Protein sequence: CSAIRGPAYNEQFF.

This clonotype was observed a few times. This chain links TRBV7-2 with TRBJ1-5; D unresolved. Germline loops: CDR1 SGHTA, CDR2 FQGNSA. The CDR3 has 15 residues. V lost 6 bases and J 7 bases, leaving 19 bases between the germline ends. The DNA of the CDR3 is TGTGCCAGCAGTTATGAACCTCTCACCAGGCAGCCCCAGCATTTT. Its protein is CASSYEPLTRQPQHF.

There are many counts of this clonotype. The chain has TRBV9 and TRBJ2-6; a weak D match, TRBD1 (6 bases). Germline V gene data show CDR1 as SGDLS and CDR2 as YYNGEE. With 4 bases removed from V and 0 bases from J, the gap between germline ends came to 17 bases. The CDR3 sequence is 18 residues long. The CDR3 reads CASSSHPTGGSGANVLTF. The DNA of the CDR3 is TGTGCCAGCAGCTCCCACCCGACAGGCGGCTCTGGGGCCAACGTCCTGACTTTC. The entire variable domain, with the rest obtained from reference TRBV9 and TRBJ2-6, is as follows: DSGVTQTPKHLITATGQRVTLRCSPRSGDLSVYWYQQSLDQGLQFLIQYYNGEERAKGNILERFSAQQFPDLHSELNLSSLELGDSALYFCASSSHPTGGSGANVLTFGAGSRLTVL.

The rearrangement links TRBV12-3 or TRBV12-4 to TRBJ2-2; perhaps D is TRBD1 or TRBD2 (7 bases each). V was trimmed by 3 bases and J by 7 bases, leaving 12 bases between them. The CDR3 runs to 14 residues. This chain's CDR3 is CASSLGGGFGELFF. CDR3 in DNA: TGTGCCAGCAGTTTGGGAGGGGGCTTCGGGGAGCTGTTTTTT.

This clonotype has more than one count but fewer than ten. The chain employs TRBV5-6 and TRBJ2-7; D might be TRBD2 (6 bases). The CDR3 contains 12 residues. V dropped 3 bases and J dropped 4 bases, with 8 bases sitting between them. Looked up from germline, CDR1 is SGHDT and CDR2 is YYEEEE. Here the CDR3 reads CASSWGRYEQYF. The CDR3 bases are TGTGCCAGCAGCTGGGGGAGGTACGAGCAGTACTTC.

This clonotype turned up a few times. V and J are TRBV4-1 and TRBJ2-3; tentative D call: TRBD2 (6 bases). This CDR3 comprises 17 residues. Germline V gene lookup returns CDR1 MGHRA and CDR2 YSYEKL. Trimming pared 1 base from V and 7 bases from J, leaving 21 bases between. The CDR3 coding sequence is TGCGCCAGCAGCCAAGGGGAGACTCGGAGGGATTCGAATACGCAGTATTTT. As protein: CASSQGETRRDSNTQYF.